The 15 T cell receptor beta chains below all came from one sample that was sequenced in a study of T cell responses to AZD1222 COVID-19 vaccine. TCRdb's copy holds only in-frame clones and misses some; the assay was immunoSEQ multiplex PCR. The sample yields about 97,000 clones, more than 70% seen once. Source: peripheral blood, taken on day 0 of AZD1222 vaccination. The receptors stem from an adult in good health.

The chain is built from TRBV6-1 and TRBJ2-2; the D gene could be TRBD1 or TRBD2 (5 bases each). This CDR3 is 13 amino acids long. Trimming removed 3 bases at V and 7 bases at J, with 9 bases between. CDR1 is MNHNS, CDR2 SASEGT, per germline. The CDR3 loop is CASSEGVDGELFF. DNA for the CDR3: TGTGCCAGCAGTGAGGGGGTTGACGGGGAGCTGTTTTTT.

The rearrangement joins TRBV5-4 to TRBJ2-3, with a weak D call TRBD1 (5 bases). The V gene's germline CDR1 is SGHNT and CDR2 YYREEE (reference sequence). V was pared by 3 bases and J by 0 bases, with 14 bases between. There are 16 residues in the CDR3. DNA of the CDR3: TGTGCCAGCAGCTGGGCGCAGGGTCCGAGCACAGATACGCAGTATTTT. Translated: CASSWAQGPSTDTQYF. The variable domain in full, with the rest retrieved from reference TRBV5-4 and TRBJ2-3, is ETGVTQSPTHLIKTRGQQVTLRCSSQSGHNTVSWYQQALGQGPQFIFQYYREEENGRGNFPPRFSGLQFPNYSSELNVNALELDDSALYLCASSWAQGPSTDTQYFGPGTRLTVL.

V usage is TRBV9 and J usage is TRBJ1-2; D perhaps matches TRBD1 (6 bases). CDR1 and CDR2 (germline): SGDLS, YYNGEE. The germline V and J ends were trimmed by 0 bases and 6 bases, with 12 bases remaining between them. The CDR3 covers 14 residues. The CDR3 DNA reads TGTGCCAGCAGCGTAGGCGACAGGTACGATGGCTACACCTTC. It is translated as CASSVGDRYDGYTF.

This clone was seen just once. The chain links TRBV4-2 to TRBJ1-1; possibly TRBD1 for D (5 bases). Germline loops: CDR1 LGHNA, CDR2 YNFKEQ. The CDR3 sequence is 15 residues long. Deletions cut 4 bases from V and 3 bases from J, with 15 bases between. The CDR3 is CASSPPPGSDTEAFF. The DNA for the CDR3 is TGTGCCAGCAGCCCTCCCCCAGGGTCGGACACTGAAGCTTTCTTT.

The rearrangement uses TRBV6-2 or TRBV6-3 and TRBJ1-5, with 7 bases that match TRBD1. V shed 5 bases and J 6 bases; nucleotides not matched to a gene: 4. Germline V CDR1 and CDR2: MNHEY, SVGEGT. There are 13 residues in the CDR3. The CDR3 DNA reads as TGTGCCAGCAGTGACCAGGGGGGTCAGCCCCAGCATTTT. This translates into CASSDQGGQPQHF.

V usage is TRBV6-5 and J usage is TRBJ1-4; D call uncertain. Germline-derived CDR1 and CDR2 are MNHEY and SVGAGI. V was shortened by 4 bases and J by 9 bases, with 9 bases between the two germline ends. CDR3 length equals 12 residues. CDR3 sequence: CASSSRGKKLFF. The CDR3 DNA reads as TGTGCCAGCAGTTCCCGAGGGAAAAAACTGTTTTTT.

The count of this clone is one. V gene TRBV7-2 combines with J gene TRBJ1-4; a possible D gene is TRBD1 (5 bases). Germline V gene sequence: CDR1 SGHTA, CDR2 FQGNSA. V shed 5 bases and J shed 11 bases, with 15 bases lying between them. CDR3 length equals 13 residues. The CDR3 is CASSEVLRGKLFF. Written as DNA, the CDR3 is TGTGCCAGCAGCGAGGTCTTGCGGGGGAAACTGTTTTTT.

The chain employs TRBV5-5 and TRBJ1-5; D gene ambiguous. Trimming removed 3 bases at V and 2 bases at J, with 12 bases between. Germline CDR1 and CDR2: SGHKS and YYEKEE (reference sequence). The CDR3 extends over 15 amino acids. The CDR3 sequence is CASSSGAEGNQPQHF. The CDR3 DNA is TGTGCCAGCAGCTCGGGCGCGGAGGGCAATCAGCCCCAGCATTTT.

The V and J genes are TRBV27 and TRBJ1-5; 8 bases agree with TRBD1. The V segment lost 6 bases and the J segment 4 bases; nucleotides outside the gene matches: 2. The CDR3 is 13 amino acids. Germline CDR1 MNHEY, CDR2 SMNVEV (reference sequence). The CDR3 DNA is TGTGCCAGCAGACGGGACAGGAATCAGCCCCAGCATTTT. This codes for CASRRDRNQPQHF.

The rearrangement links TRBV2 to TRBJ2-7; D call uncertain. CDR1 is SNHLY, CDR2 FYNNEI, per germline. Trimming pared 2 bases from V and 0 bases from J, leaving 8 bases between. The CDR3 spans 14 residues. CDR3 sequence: CASSEFVSSYEQYF. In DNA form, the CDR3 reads TGTGCCAGCAGTGAATTCGTGAGCTCCTACGAGCAGTACTTC.

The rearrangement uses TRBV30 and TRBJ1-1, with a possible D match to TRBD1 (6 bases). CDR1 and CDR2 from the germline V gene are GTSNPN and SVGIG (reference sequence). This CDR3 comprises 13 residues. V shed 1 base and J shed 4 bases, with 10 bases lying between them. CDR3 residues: CAWSGGGRTEAFF. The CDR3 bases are TGTGCCTGGAGTGGTGGGGGCCGCACTGAAGCTTTCTTT.

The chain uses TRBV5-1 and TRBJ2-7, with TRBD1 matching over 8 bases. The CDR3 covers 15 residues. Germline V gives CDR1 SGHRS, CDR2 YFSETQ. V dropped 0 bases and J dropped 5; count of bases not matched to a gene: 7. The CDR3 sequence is CASSLGWTGKDEQYF. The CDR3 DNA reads TGCGCCAGCAGCTTGGGTTGGACAGGGAAGGACGAGCAGTACTTC.

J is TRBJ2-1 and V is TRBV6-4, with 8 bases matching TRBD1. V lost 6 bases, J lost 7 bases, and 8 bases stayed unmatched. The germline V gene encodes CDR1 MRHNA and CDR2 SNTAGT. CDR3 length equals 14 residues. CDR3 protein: CASSRGQEPNEQFF. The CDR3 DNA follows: TGTGCCAGCAGCCGGGGACAGGAGCCAAATGAGCAGTTCTTC.

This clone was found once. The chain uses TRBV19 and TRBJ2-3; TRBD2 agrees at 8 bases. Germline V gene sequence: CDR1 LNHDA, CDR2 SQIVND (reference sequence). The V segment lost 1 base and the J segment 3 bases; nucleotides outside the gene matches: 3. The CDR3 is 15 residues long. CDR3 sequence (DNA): TGTGCCAGTAGTATAGCGGGGGGGCCGACAGATACGCAGTATTTT. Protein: CASSIAGGPTDTQYF.

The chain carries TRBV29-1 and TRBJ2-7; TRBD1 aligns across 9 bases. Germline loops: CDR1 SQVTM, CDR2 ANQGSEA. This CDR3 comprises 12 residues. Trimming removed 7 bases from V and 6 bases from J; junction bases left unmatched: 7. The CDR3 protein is CSGRQGDSEQYF. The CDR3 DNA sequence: TGCAGCGGACGACAGGGGGACTCCGAGCAGTACTTC.